This record concerns one T cell receptor beta chain sequence. Its antigen remains unidentified. The record originates from a study of cytomegalovirus exposure and HLA in healthy donors. The ends were cut back, 6 bases at V and 3 bases at J, with 14 bases in the middle. The CDR3 is 14 amino acids. The germline V gene has CDR1 LNHDA and CDR2 SQIVND (reference sequence). PCR involved 60 Vbeta and 13 Jbeta primers. This table comes from immunoSEQ multiplex PCR, and its TCRdb copy is limited to in-frame clones, with some not included. The profile shows under 200,000 clones, around 80% of them singletons. Study observations and caveats: While the bulk of TCR sequences proved rare, some public TCRs turned up in many donors. The authors listed 164 TCR beta chains as cytomegalovirus-associated.

The chain is built from TRBV19 and TRBJ2-5; D may be TRBD1 (8 bases). Sequencing was performed on PBMCs. The clonotype comes from a man aged 35-49 years in good health and CMV-seronegative. CDR3 coding DNA: TGTGCCAGTAGCACAGGGGGGGGTGAAGAGACCCAGTACTTC. The encoded protein is CASSTGGGEETQYF.